This T cell receptor (beta chain) was observed in a study of blood T cells in healthy people across ages. Study outcomes and limitations: Whereas aged donors had fewer naive CD4+ cells, long-lived donors had more of them and higher diversity. Diversity of TCR beta per million T cells declined in a roughly linear way with age.

Germline V lookup: CDR1 SGHRS, CDR2 YFSETQ. This CDR3 spans 16 amino acids. With 2 bases clipped from V and 7 bases from J, the junction kept 8 bases outside the gene matches. About this clonotype itself: The antigen is unknown.

A sample-barcoded 5' primer and a J-beta primer mix were used in a second PCR of about 7 to 12 cycles. Each CDR3 protein gets one entry after TCRdb re-called the 5' RACE reads with MiXCR. The sample shows roughly 800,000 distinct CDR3 sequences, about 62% of them seen only once. Sequencing was carried out using blood. This chain joins TRBV5-1 and TRBJ2-1, with 11 bases matching TRBD2. The clonotype was recovered from a man under 40 in good health. The CDR3 loop is CASSFQTLAGENEQFF. The CDR3 DNA is TGCGCCAGCAGCTTTCAGACACTAGCGGGGGAAAATGAGCAGTTCTTC.